Listed here are 18 T cell receptor beta chains from one sample, sequenced in a study of Ad26.COV2.S vaccination and SARS-CoV-2 variants. Treatment noted: 15 to 20 received Ad26.COV2.S at low or high dose, single or two shots; roughly five received placebo; per-sample allocation not given. Sampling occurred on day 63 after the first vaccine or placebo injection. Measured with immunoSEQ multiplex PCR; TCRdb has only the in-frame clones, and not every one. The sample gives just over 350,000 clones, roughly 85% of which show up once; around 3.3% is in the top ten. Sequences were derived from peripheral blood, sampled in a trial of Ad26.COV2.S vaccine versus placebo. The receptors derive from a person aged 18 to 59 who received the Ad26.COV2.S COVID-19 vaccine or a placebo.

As concerns this clone: The same CDR3 arises from other DNA sequences in this sample as well. V is TRBV5-1 and J is TRBJ2-7, with D possibly matching TRBD1 (5 bases). The V end was cut by 4 bases, the J end by 3 bases, with 8 bases between. The CDR3 consists of 12 residues. Germline V gives CDR1 SGHRS, CDR2 YFSETQ. CDR3 region: CASSTQGYEQYF. The CDR3 bases are TGCGCCAGCAGCACGCAGGGCTACGAGCAGTACTTC.

The V gene is TRBV5-1, the J gene TRBJ1-4, with D unclear. The CDR3 covers 14 residues. V shed 6 bases and J shed 1 base, with 10 bases lying between them. In germline, CDR1 is SGHRS, CDR2 YFSETQ. CDR3 in DNA: TGCGCCAGCACGCGCTTGGGAACTAATGAAAAACTGTTTTTT. Translated, it gives CASTRLGTNEKLFF.

The chain employs TRBV9 and TRBJ2-2; the D is unclear. Germline CDR1 and CDR2: SGDLS and YYNGEE. V was trimmed by 0 bases and J by 4 bases, leaving 4 bases between them. CDR3 size: 13 residues. CDR3 loop: CASSVVSTGELFF. The CDR3 DNA reads as TGTGCCAGCAGCGTAGTTAGCACCGGGGAGCTGTTTTTT.

The chain couples TRBV30 to TRBJ2-7; weak D call: TRBD1 (6 bases). CDR1 and CDR2 from the germline V gene are GTSNPN and SVGIG (reference sequence). The CDR3 runs 17 residues. Deletions cut 4 bases from V and 0 bases from J, with 22 bases between. CDR3 region: CAWTLRSRDTSSYEQYF. In DNA form, the CDR3 reads TGTGCCTGGACCCTGAGGTCCCGGGACACAAGCTCCTACGAGCAGTACTTC.

This clone appeared once. The V and J genes are TRBV7-8 and TRBJ1-1; possibly TRBD1 for D (5 bases). CDR1 and CDR2 from the germline V gene are SGHVS and FQNEAQ. V was trimmed by 5 bases and J by 8 bases, leaving 18 bases between them. The CDR3 has 14 amino acids. This CDR3 reads CASSHTGPITEAFF. The CDR3 region has the DNA TGTGCCAGCAGCCATACGGGACCGATTACAGAAGCTTTCTTT.

The rearrangement links TRBV5-4 to TRBJ2-1, with TRBD1 matching over 9 bases. The CDR3 runs to 15 residues. CDR1 and CDR2 from the germline V gene are SGHNT and YYREEE (reference sequence). The junction had 10 bases not matched to a gene; V was cut back by 4 bases and J by 8 bases. The CDR3 spells CASSLRQGGTDEQFF. For the CDR3, the DNA is TGTGCCAGCAGCCTGAGACAGGGGGGAACGGATGAGCAGTTCTTC.

V is TRBV11-2 and J is TRBJ1-2; 10 positions match TRBD1. Losses at the gene ends were 2 bases for V and 1 base for J; bases not matched to a gene: 7. The CDR3 consists of 17 residues. Germline V gene sequence: CDR1 SGHAT, CDR2 FQNNGV. CDR3 protein: CASSLTTGGSYNYGYTF. CDR3 nucleotide sequence: TGTGCCAGCAGCTTAACGACAGGGGGCTCTTATAACTATGGCTACACCTTC. The full variable domain, completed using reference TRBV11-2 and TRBJ1-2, is EAGVAQSPRYKIIEKRQSVAFWCNPISGHATLYWYQQILGQGPKLLIQFQNNGVVDDSQLPKDRFSAERLKGVDSTLKIQPAKLEDSAVYLCASSLTTGGSYNYGYTFGSGTRLTVV.

V is TRBV29-1 and J is TRBJ1-2; no clear D gene. The length of the CDR3 is 14 residues. Trimming cost V 5 bases and J 1 base, with 14 bases left between them. In germline, CDR1 is SQVTM, CDR2 ANQGSEA. In nucleotides, the CDR3 is TGCAGCGTTAGCGGACTGCCCGTTAACTATGGCTACACCTTC. Translated: CSVSGLPVNYGYTF.

The chain carries TRBV9 and TRBJ2-3; D not resolved. The CDR3 totals 16 residues. Between the trimmed V and J ends, which lost 4 bases and 1 base, there was a span of 16 bases. Germline values: CDR1 SGDLS, CDR2 YYNGEE. The CDR3, as DNA: TGTGCCAGCAGCCCAGAGGTGGGGTTTGGCACAGATACGCAGTATTTT. Residues: CASSPEVGFGTDTQYF. The full variable domain, completed using reference TRBV9 and TRBJ2-3, is DSGVTQTPKHLITATGQRVTLRCSPRSGDLSVYWYQQSLDQGLQFLIQYYNGEERAKGNILERFSAQQFPDLHSELNLSSLELGDSALYFCASSPEVGFGTDTQYFGPGTRLTVL.

This sequence joins TRBV7-9 and TRBJ1-2; D gene uncertain. This CDR3 is 15 amino acids long. CDR1 and CDR2 from the germline V gene are SEHNR and FQNEAQ (reference sequence). V shed 5 bases and J shed 7 bases, with 20 bases lying between them. The CDR3 loop is CASSPRGGETRGYTF. In nucleotides, the CDR3 is TGTGCCAGCAGCCCCCGGGGTGGGGAGACCCGTGGCTACACCTTC.

V usage is TRBV6-6 and J usage is TRBJ2-7, with TRBD1 matching over 7 bases. The germline V gene encodes CDR1 MNHNY and CDR2 SVGAGI (reference sequence). Losses at the gene ends were 5 bases for V and 0 bases for J; bases not matched to a gene: 10. There are 16 residues in the CDR3. CDR3 sequence reads: CASSPIRDSHSYEQYF. In DNA form, the CDR3 reads TGTGCCAGCAGTCCAATCCGGGACAGTCACTCCTACGAGCAGTACTTC.

The rearrangement joins TRBV7-2 to TRBJ1-2, with 7 bases aligning to TRBD1. CDR1 is SGHTA and CDR2 is FQGNSA in the germline V gene. The J segment lost 4 bases and the V segment lost 2 bases, leaving 7 bases of the junction unmatched. The CDR3 runs 15 residues. The CDR3 sequence is CASSLLRTGSYGYTF. The CDR3 DNA is TGTGCCAGCAGCTTATTACGGACAGGTTCCTATGGCTACACCTTC.

The chain uses TRBV9 and TRBJ1-1, with 11 positions matching TRBD1. In germline, CDR1 is SGDLS, CDR2 YYNGEE. The CDR3 runs 16 residues. V trimming: 4 bases; J trimming: 4 bases; junction bases outside the gene matches: 9. CDR3 DNA sequence: TGTGCCAGCAGCCCGAAAGGACAGGGGGCTGGCACTGAAGCTTTCTTT. Its protein is CASSPKGQGAGTEAFF.

The chain uses TRBV27 and TRBJ2-7, with no clear D. The germline gives CDR1 MNHEY, CDR2 SMNVEV (reference sequence). This CDR3 is 11 amino acids long. Trimming stripped 5 bases from V and 1 base from J, with 3 bases between. DNA for the CDR3: TGTGCCAGCAGTCCATCCTACGAGCAGTACTTC. This encodes CASSPSYEQYF.

This clone was counted at least ten times. This chain links TRBV2 with TRBJ1-5, with D unclear. This CDR3 spans 14 amino acids. Germline loops: CDR1 SNHLY, CDR2 FYNNEI. Trimming stripped 3 bases from V and 5 bases from J, with 11 bases between. CDR3 sequence (DNA): TGTGCCAGCAGTGACAGCGTCGGGCATCAGCCCCAGCATTTT. This encodes CASSDSVGHQPQHF.

This rearrangement joins TRBV24-1 to TRBJ1-1, with 9 bases aligning to TRBD1. The V and J ends lost 2 bases and 1 base, in that order; junction bases with no gene match: 4. The CDR3 is made up of 16 amino acids. Looked up from germline, CDR1 is KGHDR and CDR2 is SFDVKD. DNA of the CDR3: TGTGCCACCAGTGATTCACAGGGGGCCACGAACACTGAAGCTTTCTTT. Protein sequence: CATSDSQGATNTEAFF.

This clone was counted between two and nine times. This chain connects TRBV27 to TRBJ2-1; no clear D gene. Germline CDR1 is MNHEY and CDR2 is SMNVEV (reference sequence). This CDR3 contains 14 residues. Between the trimmed V and J ends, which lost 3 bases and 7 bases, there was a span of 13 bases. In DNA, the CDR3 is TGTGCCAGCAGTTTCCGTAATGCCGGTAATGAGCAGTTCTTC. Translated: CASSFRNAGNEQFF.

V usage is TRBV14 and J usage is TRBJ2-3; 8 nucleotides agree with TRBD2. V dropped 1 base and J dropped 7; count of bases not matched to a gene: 10. This CDR3 is 16 amino acids long. The germline gives CDR1 SGHDN, CDR2 FVKESK. The CDR3 sequence: CASSQAGSGRGNTQYF. The CDR3 DNA follows: TGTGCCAGCAGCCAAGCAGGCAGCGGGAGAGGGAATACGCAGTATTTT.